A selection of T cell receptor beta chains follows, all from one sample in a study of T cells in localized non-small cell lung cancer. Sequencing was performed with immunoSEQ multiplex PCR; in TCRdb, only in-frame clones are kept and a portion is missing. Counted here are 31,000 or so clones, 70% to 90% occurring once; the ten biggest clones make up under 5%. The sequencing here drew on peripheral blood mononuclear cells, taken before any cancer treatment. The source is a woman aged 40-69 years with stage III lung adenocarcinoma. Both conserved end residues are part of each CDR3. Fields, in order: J gene, D gene, V gene, CDR3 protein, CDR3 DNA. A D gene is named only where the DNA matches it firmly.

j_gene: TRBJ2-2
d_gene: TRBD2
v_gene: TRBV10-2
CDR3aa: CASANTGTSGPTGELFF
CDR3nt: TGCGCCAGCGCCAATACCGGGACTAGCGGACCCACCGGGGAGCTGTTTTTT

j_gene: TRBJ2-7
d_gene: TRBD1
v_gene: TRBV6-1
CDR3aa: CASSVVTGGIYEQYF
CDR3nt: TGTGCCAGCAGTGTGGTCACAGGGGGCATTTACGAGCAGTACTTC

j_gene: TRBJ1-3
d_gene: -
v_gene: TRBV2
CDR3aa: CASSVGALSGNTIYF
CDR3nt: TGTGCCAGCAGTGTAGGAGCCCTGAGTGGAAACACCATATATTTT

j_gene: TRBJ2-1
d_gene: -
v_gene: TRBV10-3
CDR3aa: CAISSSAEFYNEQFF
CDR3nt: TGTGCCATCAGTTCGAGCGCGGAGTTCTACAATGAGCAGTTCTTC

j_gene: TRBJ2-2
d_gene: TRBD2
v_gene: TRBV7-2
CDR3aa: CASSLRTSGSTGELFF
CDR3nt: TGTGCCAGCAGCTTAAGAACTAGCGGGAGCACCGGGGAGCTGTTTTTT

j_gene: TRBJ1-2
d_gene: TRBD1
v_gene: TRBV6-5
CDR3aa: CASSYLGQGNGYTF
CDR3nt: TGTGCCAGCAGTTACCTTGGACAGGGAAATGGCTACACCTTC

j_gene: TRBJ2-7
d_gene: -
v_gene: TRBV6-5
CDR3aa: CASSSPRGGSYEQYF
CDR3nt: TGTGCCAGCAGTTCCCCTAGGGGGGGGTCCTACGAGCAGTACTTC

j_gene: TRBJ1-2
d_gene: TRBD1
v_gene: TRBV5-4
CDR3aa: CASSFRQGVWGYTF
CDR3nt: TGTGCCAGCAGCTTCCGGCAGGGGGTGTGGGGCTACACCTTC

j_gene: TRBJ2-1
d_gene: TRBD2
v_gene: TRBV6-6
CDR3aa: CASKRASGVFYNEQFF
CDR3nt: TGTGCCAGCAAGCGTGCTAGCGGGGTATTCTACAATGAGCAGTTCTTC

j_gene: TRBJ2-1
d_gene: -
v_gene: TRBV5-1
CDR3aa: CASSFEWGEQFF
CDR3nt: TGCGCCAGCAGCTTCGAGTGGGGTGAGCAGTTCTTC

j_gene: TRBJ2-7
d_gene: -
v_gene: TRBV28
CDR3aa: CASSQTDTQVEQYF
CDR3nt: TGTGCCAGCAGTCAGACAGACACCCAGGTGGAGCAGTACTTC

j_gene: TRBJ1-3
d_gene: -
v_gene: TRBV7-3
CDR3aa: CASSSGVSGNTIYF
CDR3nt: TGTGCCAGCAGCTCGGGTGTCTCTGGAAACACCATATATTTT

j_gene: TRBJ1-2
d_gene: -
v_gene: TRBV9
CDR3aa: CASSVAGRGYTF
CDR3nt: TGTGCCAGCAGCGTAGCGGGGCGAGGCTACACCTTC

j_gene: TRBJ2-7
d_gene: -
v_gene: TRBV4-3
CDR3aa: CASSFRTVSYEQYF
CDR3nt: TGCGCCAGCAGCTTCCGGACCGTCTCCTACGAGCAGTACTTC

j_gene: TRBJ1-5
d_gene: -
v_gene: TRBV19
CDR3aa: CASSIWESNQPQHF
CDR3nt: TGTGCCAGTAGTATATGGGAAAGCAATCAGCCCCAGCATTTT

j_gene: TRBJ1-2
d_gene: -
v_gene: TRBV13
CDR3aa: CASSWGPGQNNYGYTF
CDR3nt: TGTGCCAGCAGCTGGGGCCCAGGACAGAATAACTATGGCTACACCTTC

j_gene: TRBJ1-4
d_gene: -
v_gene: TRBV6-5
CDR3aa: CASSQGLPWEKLFF
CDR3nt: TGTGCCAGCAGCCAAGGACTTCCCTGGGAAAAACTGTTTTTT